These 12 T cell receptor beta chains share one sample of origin, sequenced in a study of blood T cells in healthy people across ages (dated by TCRdb to between 2015 and 2017). The library was built by means of 5' RACE. For sequencing, an Illumina HiSeq 2500 was employed. A second PCR of roughly 6 to 11 cycles was run with a J-beta primer mix and a sample-barcoded 5' primer. The raw public reads went through TCRdb reprocessing: fastp at Q25, MiXCR clone calling, in-frame beta chains kept. Rows with a matching CDR3 protein are joined into one entry that keeps the most common DNA and genes. This sample lists around 320,000 distinct CDR3 sequences; less than 30% were detected once. The biggest ten clones account for approximately 29% of the sample. Sequenced material: blood. The receptors come from a woman in her 70s in good health.

The chain links TRBV20-1 to TRBJ2-7; D uncertain. The germline gives CDR1 DFQATT, CDR2 SNEGSKA (reference sequence). V was cut by 8 bases and J by 6 bases, with 17 bases left in between. This CDR3 has 12 amino acids. The CDR3 DNA is TGCAGTTACCTACAAGGAATCGGCGAGCAGTACTTC. This sequence encodes CSYLQGIGEQYF.

The chain employs TRBV4-2 and TRBJ2-7; TRBD2 aligns across 9 bases. CDR1 and CDR2 (germline): LGHNA, YNFKEQ. V shed 1 base and J 3 bases; nucleotides not matched to a gene: 1. The length of the CDR3 is 14 residues. CDR3 region: CASSQVSGSYEQYF. The CDR3 coding sequence is TGTGCCAGCAGCCAAGTTAGCGGGAGCTACGAGCAGTACTTC.

This clonotype was recorded once. The J gene is TRBJ1-3, the V gene TRBV9; 7 nucleotides line up with TRBD1. The CDR3 extends over 15 amino acids. Germline CDR1 is SGDLS and CDR2 is YYNGEE. V was clipped by 3 bases and J by 4 bases; unmatched bases: 7. The CDR3 DNA is TGTGCCAGCAGCGCGGGAGGGACAGCCGGAAACACCATATATTTT. Its protein is CASSAGGTAGNTIYF.

This clonotype was seen just once. The gene calls are TRBV29-1 and TRBJ1-1, with D unresolved. Looked up from germline, CDR1 is SQVTM and CDR2 is ANQGSEA. V was pared by 6 bases and J by 2 bases, with 4 bases between. The CDR3 contains 10 residues. CDR3 nucleotide sequence: TGCAGCGTGTCAAACACTGAAGCTTTCTTT. It is translated as CSVSNTEAFF.

The V and J genes are TRBV2 and TRBJ1-3; the D gene is possibly TRBD1 (5 bases). V was clipped by 5 bases and J by 3 bases, with 20 bases between them. The germline V gene encodes CDR1 SNHLY and CDR2 FYNNEI. The CDR3 runs to 17 residues. The CDR3 nucleotides read TGTGCCAGCAGTCCCTGGCAGGGAAGGCGAAGTGGAAACACCATATATTTT. Its protein product is CASSPWQGRRSGNTIYF. The full variable domain, rest sourced from reference TRBV2 and TRBJ1-3, is EPEVTQTPSHQVTQMGQEVILRCVPISNHLYFYWYRQILGQKVEFLVSFYNNEISEKSEIFDDQFSVERPDGSNFTLKIRSTKLEDSAMYFCASSPWQGRRSGNTIYFGEGSWLTVV.

In its sample, this clonotype was seen a few times. The chain joins TRBV29-1 to TRBJ1-1; TRBD1 matches 7 bases. V was clipped by 4 bases and J by 1 base; unmatched bases: 6. The CDR3 is 14 residues long. In germline, CDR1 is SQVTM, CDR2 ANQGSEA. DNA of the CDR3: TGCAGCGTTGCCGGGACAGTACGGAACACTGAAGCTTTCTTT. This gives the protein CSVAGTVRNTEAFF.

To note about this clonotype: A much larger clonotype is one base distant, so this may be a read error. The chain uses TRBV3-1 and TRBJ1-4, with TRBD1 matching 8 bases. This CDR3 is 16 amino acids long. The V gene end was trimmed by 6 bases and the J gene end by 5 bases; junction bases not matched to a gene: 11. Germline V gene data show CDR1 as LGHDT and CDR2 as YNNKEL (reference sequence). The CDR3 spells CASRQGAGGPNEKLFF. The CDR3, as DNA: TGTGCCAGCAGGCAGGGGGCGGGCGGCCCAAATGAAAAACTGTTTTTT.

In this sample, this clonotype turned up once. This rearrangement joins TRBV15 to TRBJ2-7; D possibly corresponds to TRBD1 (6 bases). The CDR3 loop spans 14 amino acids. The V end lost 3 bases, the J end lost 1 base, and 10 bases lay between the germline ends. The germline V gene encodes CDR1 LNHNV and CDR2 YYDKDF (reference sequence). CDR3 DNA sequence: TGTGCCACCAGCAGGAGGCAGGGGTCCTACGAGCAGTACTTC. Translation gives CATSRRQGSYEQYF.

The chain combines TRBV6-1 with TRBJ2-3, with 14 bases lining up with TRBD2. J was trimmed by 5 bases and V by 6 bases; bases with no gene match: 7. Germline-derived CDR1 and CDR2 are MNHNS and SASEGT. The CDR3 consists of 16 residues. CDR3 sequence (DNA): TGTGCCAGCAGGCGTGGACTAGCGGGAGGTGGAGATACGCAGTATTTT. Its translation is CASRRGLAGGGDTQYF.

Only a few counts were recorded for this clonotype. This chain joins TRBV5-1 and TRBJ2-5, with 10 bases aligning to TRBD2. The tail of the sequence fits TRBJ2-1 better, so the J call may be wrong. CDR1 is SGHRS and CDR2 is YFSETQ in the germline V gene. This CDR3 is 19 amino acids long. The CDR3 reads CASSFPRWASGSNRHEQFF. DNA of the CDR3: TGCGCCAGCAGCTTCCCTAGGTGGGCTAGCGGGAGTAATAGGCACGAGCAGTTCTTC.

This clonotype has just a few counts. The rearrangement joins TRBV12-3 or TRBV12-4 to TRBJ2-5, with TRBD1 identical over 7 bases. Germline trimming cut 3 bases from V and 1 base from J; bases unmatched to any gene: 2. The CDR3 is 14 amino acids. CDR3 loop: CASSFGTVQETQYF. CDR3 sequence (DNA): TGTGCCAGCAGTTTTGGGACAGTCCAAGAGACCCAGTACTTC.

Many counts were recorded for this clonotype. The chain carries TRBV28 and TRBJ1-6; D is possibly TRBD1 (6 bases). The V and J ends lost 7 bases and 0 bases respectively, with 13 bases between them. CDR3 size: 16 residues. CDR1 and CDR2 (germline): MDHEN, SYDVKM. The CDR3 coding sequence is TGTGCCAGCAAGGACAGAAGCTTCTCCTATAATTCACCCCTCCACTTT. Translating it yields CASKDRSFSYNSPLHF.